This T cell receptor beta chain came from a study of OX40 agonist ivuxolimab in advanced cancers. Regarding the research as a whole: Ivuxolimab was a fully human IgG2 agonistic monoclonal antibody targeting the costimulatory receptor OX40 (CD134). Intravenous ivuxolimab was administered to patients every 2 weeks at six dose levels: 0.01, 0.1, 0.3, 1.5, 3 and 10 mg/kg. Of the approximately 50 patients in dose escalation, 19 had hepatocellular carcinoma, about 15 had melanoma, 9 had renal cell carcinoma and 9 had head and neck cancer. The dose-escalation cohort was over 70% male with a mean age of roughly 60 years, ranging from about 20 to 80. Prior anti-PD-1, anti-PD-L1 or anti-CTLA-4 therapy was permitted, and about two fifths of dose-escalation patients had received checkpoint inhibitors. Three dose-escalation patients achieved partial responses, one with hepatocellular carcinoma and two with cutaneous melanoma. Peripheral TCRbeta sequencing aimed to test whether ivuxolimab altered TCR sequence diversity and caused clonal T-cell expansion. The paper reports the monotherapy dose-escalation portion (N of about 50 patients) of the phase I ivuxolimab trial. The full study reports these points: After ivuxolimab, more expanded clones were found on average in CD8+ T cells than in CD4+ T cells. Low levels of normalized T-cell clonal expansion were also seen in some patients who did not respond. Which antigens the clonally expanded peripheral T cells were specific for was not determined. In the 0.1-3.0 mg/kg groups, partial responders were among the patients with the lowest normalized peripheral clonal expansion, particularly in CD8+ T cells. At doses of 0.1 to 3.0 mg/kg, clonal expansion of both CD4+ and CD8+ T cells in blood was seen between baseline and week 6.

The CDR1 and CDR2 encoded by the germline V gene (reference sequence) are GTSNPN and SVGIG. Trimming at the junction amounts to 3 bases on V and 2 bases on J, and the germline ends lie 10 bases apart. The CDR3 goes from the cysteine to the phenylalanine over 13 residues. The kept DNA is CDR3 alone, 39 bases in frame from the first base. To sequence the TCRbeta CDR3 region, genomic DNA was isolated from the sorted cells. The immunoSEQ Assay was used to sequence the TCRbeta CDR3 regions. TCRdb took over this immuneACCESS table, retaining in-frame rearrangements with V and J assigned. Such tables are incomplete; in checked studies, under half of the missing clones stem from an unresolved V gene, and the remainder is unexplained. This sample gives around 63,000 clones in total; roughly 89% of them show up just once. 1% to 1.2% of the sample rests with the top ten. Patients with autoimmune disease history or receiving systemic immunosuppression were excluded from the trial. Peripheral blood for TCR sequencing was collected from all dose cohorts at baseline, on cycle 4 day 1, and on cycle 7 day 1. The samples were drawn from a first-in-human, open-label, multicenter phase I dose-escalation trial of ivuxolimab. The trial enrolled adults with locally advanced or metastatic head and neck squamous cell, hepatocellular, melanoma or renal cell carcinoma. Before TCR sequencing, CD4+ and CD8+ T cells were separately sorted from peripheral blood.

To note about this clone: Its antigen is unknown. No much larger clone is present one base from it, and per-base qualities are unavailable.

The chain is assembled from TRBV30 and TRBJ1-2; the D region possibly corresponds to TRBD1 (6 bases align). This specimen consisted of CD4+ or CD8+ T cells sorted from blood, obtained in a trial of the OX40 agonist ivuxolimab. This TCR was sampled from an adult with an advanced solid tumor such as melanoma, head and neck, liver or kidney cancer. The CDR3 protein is CAWRGGANYGYTF. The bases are TGTGCCTGGAGGGGGGGCGCGAACTATGGCTACACCTTC.